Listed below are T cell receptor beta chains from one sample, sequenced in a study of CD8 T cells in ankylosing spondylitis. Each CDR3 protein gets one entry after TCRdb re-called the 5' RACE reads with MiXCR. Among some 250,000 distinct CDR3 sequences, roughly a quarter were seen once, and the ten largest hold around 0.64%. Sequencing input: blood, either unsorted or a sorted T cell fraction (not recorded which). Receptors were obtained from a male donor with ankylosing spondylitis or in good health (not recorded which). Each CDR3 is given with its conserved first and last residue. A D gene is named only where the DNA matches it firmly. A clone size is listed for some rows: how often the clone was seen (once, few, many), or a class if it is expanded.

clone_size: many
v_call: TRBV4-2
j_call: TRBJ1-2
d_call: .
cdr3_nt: TGTGCCAGCAGCCTCCGCGTTGGGGGGCGAGATGGCTACACCTTC
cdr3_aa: CASSLRVGGRDGYTF

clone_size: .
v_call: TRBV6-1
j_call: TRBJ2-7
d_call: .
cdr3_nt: TGTGCCAGCAGTGGTTTGAGGTCCTACGAGCAGTACTTC
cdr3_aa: CASSGLRSYEQYF

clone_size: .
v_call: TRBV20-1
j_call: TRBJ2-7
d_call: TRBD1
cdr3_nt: TGCAGTGCTAGTCCGGGGGACAGGGCCTTTGGCGAGCAGTACTTC
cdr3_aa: CSASPGDRAFGEQYF

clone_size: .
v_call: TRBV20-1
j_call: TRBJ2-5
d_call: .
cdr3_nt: TGCAGTGCTAGAGTCATTGGGGGCGCAGAGACCCAGTACTTC
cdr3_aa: CSARVIGGAETQYF

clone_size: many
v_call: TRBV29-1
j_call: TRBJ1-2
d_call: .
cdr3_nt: TGCAGCGCCCTGACAGAATTCGGGGACGGCTACACCTTC
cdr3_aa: CSALTEFGDGYTF

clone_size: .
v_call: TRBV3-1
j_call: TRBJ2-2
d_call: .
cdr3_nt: TGTGCCAGCAGCCGATGGCGGGGGAACACCGGGGAGCTGTTTTTT
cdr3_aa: CASSRWRGNTGELFF

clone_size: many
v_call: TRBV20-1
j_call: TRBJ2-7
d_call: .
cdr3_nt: TGCAGTGCGGCAGGACAGAGCTCCTACGAGCAGTACTTC
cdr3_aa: CSAAGQSSYEQYF

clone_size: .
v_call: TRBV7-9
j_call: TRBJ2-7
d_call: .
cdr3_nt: TGTGCCAGCAGCTTAACCCCTTCCTACGAGCAGTACTTC
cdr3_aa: CASSLTPSYEQYF

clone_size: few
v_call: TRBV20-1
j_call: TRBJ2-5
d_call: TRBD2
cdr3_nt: TGCAGTGCCAAGATGGCTAGCGGGGCCACCCAAGAGACCCAGTACTTC
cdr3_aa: CSAKMASGATQETQYF

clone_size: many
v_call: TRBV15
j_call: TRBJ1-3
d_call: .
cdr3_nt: TGTGCCACCAGCAGAGATCCGGGTGTCTCTGGAAACACCATATATTTT
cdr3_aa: CATSRDPGVSGNTIYF

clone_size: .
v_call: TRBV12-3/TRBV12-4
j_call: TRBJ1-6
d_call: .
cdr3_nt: TGTGCCAGCAGTTTATCGCGGGGCAATTCACCCCTCCACTTT
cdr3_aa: CASSLSRGNSPLHF

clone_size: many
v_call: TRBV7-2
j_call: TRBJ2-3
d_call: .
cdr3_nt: TGTGCCAGCAGCGGGATGCGGGCAGATACGCAGTATTTT
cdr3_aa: CASSGMRADTQYF

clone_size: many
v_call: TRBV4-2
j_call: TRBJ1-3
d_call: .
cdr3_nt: TGTGCCAGCAGCCAACCTGGGGAGAGAAACACCATATATTTT
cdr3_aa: CASSQPGERNTIYF

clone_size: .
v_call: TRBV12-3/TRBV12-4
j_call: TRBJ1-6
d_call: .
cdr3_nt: TGTGCCAGCAGTTTCGGGGGAACTAATTCACCCCTCCACTTT
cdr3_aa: CASSFGGTNSPLHF